Listed below are T cell receptor beta chains from one sample, sequenced in a study of molecular identifiers for immune sequencing clone quantification. TCRdb reprocessed the PCR reads via MiXCR and lists one record per CDR3 protein. Altogether over 600,000 distinct CDR3 sequences are present, 20% being singletons, with the ten largest covering roughly 0.85%. What was sequenced was naive CD8+ T cells from blood, with Jurkat cell RNA spiked in. The receptors originated from a human donor in good health. Some libraries in this study had Jurkat cell RNA spiked in. The CDR3 runs from the conserved cysteine through the conserved F or W. The D gene is left open where the match is weak. For some rows the clone size is stated as once, few or many, or as a class when expanded; others skip it.

j_call cdr3_length clone_size v_call d_call cdr3_aa cdr3_nt
TRBJ1-1 13 . TRBV13 . CASSLQVSTEAFF TGTGCCAGCAGCTTACAGGTGAGCACTGAAGCTTTCTTT
TRBJ2-2 18 many TRBV24-1 . CATTRRRHPSANTGELFF TGTGCCACCACACGACGGAGGCACCCTAGCGCTAACACCGGGGAGCTGTTTTTT
TRBJ2-3 14 many TRBV19 TRBD1 CASTYGAGGYTQYF TGTGCCAGTACCTATGGGGCAGGGGGCTATACGCAGTATTTT
TRBJ2-3 17 many TRBV25-1 TRBD2 CASSEYYGTSASDTQYF TGTGCCAGCAGTGAATATTACGGGACTAGCGCGTCGGATACGCAGTATTTT
TRBJ2-3 15 many TRBV28 . CASSLSLANTDTQYF TGTGCCAGCAGTTTGAGTTTAGCGAACACAGATACGCAGTATTTT
TRBJ2-7 13 many TRBV20-1 . CSARDLRGHEQYF TGCAGTGCTAGAGATTTAAGGGGCCACGAGCAGTACTTC
TRBJ2-3 16 many TRBV19 . CASSSVRATSTDTQYF TGTGCCAGTAGTAGCGTCAGGGCGACAAGCACAGATACGCAGTATTTT
TRBJ2-3 14 . TRBV30 . CASEGMSGTDTQHF TGTGCCTCGGAGGGGATGTCTGGCACAGATACGCAGCATTTC
TRBJ2-7 15 many TRBV19 TRBD2 CASSIGLAVSYEQYF TGTGCCAGTAGTATCGGACTAGCGGTCTCCTACGAGCAGTACTTC
TRBJ2-1 17 many TRBV24-1 TRBD2 CATSPGTSSGSYNEQFF TGTGCCACCAGCCCCGGGACTAGTAGTGGGTCCTACAATGAGCAGTTCTTC
TRBJ2-6 17 many TRBV4-3 TRBD1 CASSQVEGGAGANVLTF TGCGCCAGCAGCCAAGTGGAAGGGGGCGCTGGGGCCAACGTCCTGACTTTC
TRBJ2-5 15 . TRBV4-3 . CASSQDRGAVETRYF TGCGCCAGCAGCCAAGATAGAGGGGCGGTGGAGACCCGGTACTTC
TRBJ2-7 14 many TRBV5-6 TRBD2 CASSLTGLAYEQYF TGTGCCAGCAGCTTAACGGGACTAGCTTACGAGCAGTACTTC